This T cell receptor beta chain appears in the sequencing data of a study of T cells in Graves' hyperthyroidism and ophthalmopathy. Findings and caveats of the study: The model forecast ophthalmopathy, anticipating it by a median about 7 months before onset.

The table lists this clonotype with a count of one. Its antigen is still unknown. Germline V lookup: CDR1 SGHDN, CDR2 FVKESK. With 1 base removed from V and 6 bases from J, the gap between germline ends came to 15 bases. CDR3 length equals 15 residues. TCR beta CDR3 region amplification was performed from RNA transcripts. First-round RT-PCR with HTBI primers amplified the TCR CDR3 region. TCRdb called the multiplex PCR reads again in MiXCR, with one record for every CDR3 protein. The profile shows 450,000 to 700,000 distinct CDR3 sequences, about half of them singletons. Sequencing was done on a sample of peripheral blood or thyroid tissue (not recorded which). This sequence joins TRBV14 and TRBJ1-1; the D gene is possibly TRBD1 (5 bases). The TCR was taken from an adult woman with Graves' disease, either hyperthyroidism or ophthalmopathy (not recorded which). The CDR3 is CASSQGAGRGAEAFF. In DNA form, the CDR3 reads TGTGCCAGCAGCCAAGGAGCAGGAAGGGGCGCTGAAGCTTTCTTT.